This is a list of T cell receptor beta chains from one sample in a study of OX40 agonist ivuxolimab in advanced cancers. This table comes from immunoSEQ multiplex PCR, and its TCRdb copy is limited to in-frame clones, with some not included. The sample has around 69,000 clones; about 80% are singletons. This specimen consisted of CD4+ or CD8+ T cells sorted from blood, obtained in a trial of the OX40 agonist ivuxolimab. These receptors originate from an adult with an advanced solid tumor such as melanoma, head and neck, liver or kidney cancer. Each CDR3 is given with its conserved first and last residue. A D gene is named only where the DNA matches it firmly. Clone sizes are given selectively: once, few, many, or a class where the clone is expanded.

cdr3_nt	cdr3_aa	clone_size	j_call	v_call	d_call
TGTGCCAGCAGCCAAGTGCTATCCTACGAGCAGTACTTC	CASSQVLSYEQYF	once	TRBJ2-7	TRBV4-2	-
TGTGCCAGTAGTATAACAGTCCGCACAGATACGCAGTATTTT	CASSITVRTDTQYF	-	TRBJ2-3	TRBV19	-
TGTGCCAGCAGCCAAGATCGGGGGTCAGTCTCCTACAATGAGCAGTTCTTC	CASSQDRGSVSYNEQFF	-	TRBJ2-1	TRBV4-2	-
TGTGCCAGCAGCCAAACTTACGGGGCGAACACCGGGGAGCTGTTTTTT	CASSQTYGANTGELFF	-	TRBJ2-2	TRBV14	-
TGTGCCAGCAGTGAATCCCGGGGAGGCCCCCAGCTACAGTACTTC	CASSESRGGPQLQYF	-	TRBJ2-7	TRBV25-1	-
TGCAGCGTACAGAACACTGAAGCTTTCTTT	CSVQNTEAFF	-	TRBJ1-1	TRBV29-1	-
TGTGCCACCAGCAGAGCGGGCAAGGACCGAGAGACCCAGTACTTC	CATSRAGKDRETQYF	-	TRBJ2-5	TRBV15	-
TGTGCCAGCAGCGAAACCGGGACTAGTAAGCAGTTCTTC	CASSETGTSKQFF	-	TRBJ2-1	TRBV9	TRBD2
TGTGCCAGCGCAACCGGGGCCTTCTATGGCTACACCTTC	CASATGAFYGYTF	-	TRBJ1-2	TRBV6-1	-
TGTGCCAGCTCCCTTAGTGGGATAAGAGGCGAGCAGTACTTC	CASSLSGIRGEQYF	-	TRBJ2-7	TRBV18	-
TGTGCCAGCGGCCGGGGGGACTCTGGAAACACCATATATTTT	CASGRGDSGNTIYF	few	TRBJ1-3	TRBV6-1	-
TGTGCCAGCAGCTGGCGACTAGCGGGAGTCGGCACCGGGGAGCTGTTTTTT	CASSWRLAGVGTGELFF	once	TRBJ2-2	TRBV5-6	TRBD2
TGTGCCAGCAGTTACGTCCGGTTCAGCGAGCAGTACTTC	CASSYVRFSEQYF	-	TRBJ2-7	TRBV6-5	-
TGTGCCAGCAGCTTAGGCGCACTAGCGGGAAAACCAGATACGCAGTATTTT	CASSLGALAGKPDTQYF	few	TRBJ2-3	TRBV11-2	TRBD2
TGCGCCAGCAGCCAAGGGGGAGGGCCCCGCACAGATACGCAGTATTTT	CASSQGGGPRTDTQYF	-	TRBJ2-3	TRBV5-1	-
TGCGCCAGCAGCTTGGTAGCGGGAGGTGTCGAGTTGAGCGCAGATACGCAGTATTTT	CASSLVAGGVELSADTQYF	-	TRBJ2-3	TRBV5-1	TRBD2
TGCGCCAGCAGCCCGGGGTCACCCCAAGAGACCCAGTACTTC	CASSPGSPQETQYF	-	TRBJ2-5	TRBV5-1	-
TGCGCCAGCAGTGGGGACCCAAACTCTGGAAACACCATATATTTT	CASSGDPNSGNTIYF	-	TRBJ1-3	TRBV5-1	-
TGTGCCAGCAGCTTAGCGGGAAAACAAGAGACCCAGTACTTC	CASSLAGKQETQYF	-	TRBJ2-5	TRBV7-9	-
TGTGCCAGCAGTCCGGACAGCGCGTCCTCCTACGAGCAGTACTTC	CASSPDSASSYEQYF	-	TRBJ2-7	TRBV11-3	-
TGCGCCAGCAGCTTTGGCGGGCGCACAGATACGCAGTATTTT	CASSFGGRTDTQYF	-	TRBJ2-3	TRBV5-1	-
TGCGCCAGCAGCTTGGGACCTAAAGATCAGCCCCAGCATTTT	CASSLGPKDQPQHF	once	TRBJ1-5	TRBV5-1	-
TGTGCCAGCAGCGTGGCGGCGCAGGGGGACGGCTACACCTTC	CASSVAAQGDGYTF	medium-sized	TRBJ1-2	TRBV9	TRBD1
TGCGCCAGCGGGTGGGAGAACAGTCCTAGCTCTGGAAACACCATATATTTT	CASGWENSPSSGNTIYF	-	TRBJ1-3	TRBV4-1	-
TGTGCCAGCAGCACAGGGGCAACTAATGAAAAACTGTTTTTT	CASSTGATNEKLFF	-	TRBJ1-4	TRBV5-6	TRBD1
TGTGCCAGCCGGAGGTCAGATACGCAGTATTTT	CASRRSDTQYF	-	TRBJ2-3	TRBV2	-
TGTGCCAGTAGTATTGGGAGGGATTTTAGCAATCAGCCCCAGCATTTT	CASSIGRDFSNQPQHF	-	TRBJ1-5	TRBV19	-
TGTGCCAGCTCACCCGGGACTAGCACTATCGAGCAGTACTTC	CASSPGTSTIEQYF	-	TRBJ2-7	TRBV18	TRBD2
TGTGCCAGCAGCAGACCTCCGGGACCGACCAATGAGCAGTTCTTC	CASSRPPGPTNEQFF	-	TRBJ2-1	TRBV7-6	-
TGTGCCAGCTCACCAGGGGCGGGGGCCGACACAGATACGCAGTATTTT	CASSPGAGADTDTQYF	-	TRBJ2-3	TRBV18	-
TGTGCCAGCAGCTTAGAGTCACAGGGGGGTGGCTACACCTTC	CASSLESQGGGYTF	-	TRBJ1-2	TRBV7-9	TRBD1
TGTGCCAGCAGCTTGAGCGGGGGGGCCGGGACCGGGGAGCTGTTTTTT	CASSLSGGAGTGELFF	-	TRBJ2-2	TRBV5-5	TRBD2
TGTGCCAGCTCATCGCCGGGACAGGGGCGATTAGAGACCCAGTACTTC	CASSSPGQGRLETQYF	-	TRBJ2-5	TRBV18	TRBD1
TGTGCCAGCAGCTCTCTACGCACAGATACGCAGTATTTT	CASSSLRTDTQYF	once	TRBJ2-3	TRBV7-2	-
TGTGCCAGCAGCTTACAGGAAAGGGACACCATATATTTT	CASSLQERDTIYF	-	TRBJ1-3	TRBV7-6	-
TGTGCCAGCTCGTATAGCTCCTATAATTCACCCCTCCACTTT	CASSYSSYNSPLHF	-	TRBJ1-6	TRBV7-8	-
TGTGCCAGCAGCTTAGGGACTAGAGGGGAGACCCAGTACTTC	CASSLGTRGETQYF	-	TRBJ2-5	TRBV7-2	TRBD2
TGTGCCAGCAGCCAAGATTTGGGGCAGCCCACAGCAAACACTGAAGCTTTCTTT	CASSQDLGQPTANTEAFF	-	TRBJ1-1	TRBV4-2	-
TGTGCCTCTCGGGACAACGGAGGCAATCAGCCCCAGCATTTT	CASRDNGGNQPQHF	-	TRBJ1-5	TRBV30	-
TGTGCCAGCAGCCGGCAACTAGCGGGAGACAAGTGGGGCACCGGGGAGCTGTTTTTT	CASSRQLAGDKWGTGELFF	-	TRBJ2-2	TRBV14	TRBD2
TGTGCCAGTAGTTGGGACTGGACGAACGAGCAGTACTTC	CASSWDWTNEQYF	-	TRBJ2-7	TRBV19	-
TGTGCCAGCAGCCCGAATTTCGGGGGGTCGTCGGAGACCCAGTACTTC	CASSPNFGGSSETQYF	-	TRBJ2-5	TRBV7-9	TRBD2
TGTGCCAGCAACTTACAGGGTGAAACTGAAGCTTTCTTT	CASNLQGETEAFF	-	TRBJ1-1	TRBV6-1	-
TGTGCCAGCAGCCAGAGAAGCGGGCCTTACTACGAGCAGTACTTC	CASSQRSGPYYEQYF	-	TRBJ2-7	TRBV4-2	-
TGTGCCAGCAGTGAAGTATCTGATACGCAGTATTTT	CASSEVSDTQYF	-	TRBJ2-3	TRBV6-1	-